This T cell receptor beta chain was retrieved from a study of T cell responses to AZD1222 COVID-19 vaccine. With regard to this clone: Its specificity is unknown.

Using immunoSEQ multiplex PCR, the repertoire was profiled, and TCRdb retains in-frame clones only, with some absent. The data show some 140,000 clones, roughly nine tenths seen once. Study results and limitations: There were mostly white British donors and more females than males, and clonal diversity was possibly underestimated. Repertoires were collected only later (after the peak T cell response had occurred). Breadth and depth of Spike-specific TCRs rose after two AZD1222 doses.

Losses at the gene ends were 4 bases for V and 6 bases for J; bases not matched to a gene: 8. The CDR3 covers 15 residues. Germline V gene lookup returns CDR1 KGHDR and CDR2 SFDVKD. The sequence was obtained from an adult who received the AZD1222 COVID-19 vaccine. This chain joins TRBV24-1 and TRBJ2-3; 8 bases map to TRBD2. The specimen was peripheral blood, collected 28 days after the second AZD1222 dose. The DNA of the CDR3 is TGTGCCACCAGTGACCCCGGGACTAGTGGGGATACGCAGTATTTT. This translates into CATSDPGTSGDTQYF.